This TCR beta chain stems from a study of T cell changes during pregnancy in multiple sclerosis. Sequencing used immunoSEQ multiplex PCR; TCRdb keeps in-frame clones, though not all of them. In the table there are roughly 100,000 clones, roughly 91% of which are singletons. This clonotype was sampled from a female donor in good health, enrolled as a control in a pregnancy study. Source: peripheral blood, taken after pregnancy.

CDR3 nucleotide sequence: TGTGCCAGCAGCTTAGAAAGAGCGGGGGGGATCTATGAGCAGTTCTTC. This sequence encodes CASSLERAGGIYEQFF. The chain has TRBV7-6 and TRBJ2-1; 10 bases align to TRBD2. This CDR3 region has 16 residues. Germline CDR1 is SGHVS and CDR2 is FNYEAQ. The V gene end was trimmed by 1 base and the J gene end by 8 bases; junction bases not matched to a gene: 8. The full variable domain, rest sourced from reference TRBV7-6 and TRBJ2-1, is GAGVSQSPRYKVTKRGQDVALRCDPISGHVSLYWYRQALGQGPEFLTYFNYEAQQDKSGLPNDRFSAERPEGSISTLTIQRTEQRDSAMYRCASSLERAGGIYEQFFGPGTRLTVL.